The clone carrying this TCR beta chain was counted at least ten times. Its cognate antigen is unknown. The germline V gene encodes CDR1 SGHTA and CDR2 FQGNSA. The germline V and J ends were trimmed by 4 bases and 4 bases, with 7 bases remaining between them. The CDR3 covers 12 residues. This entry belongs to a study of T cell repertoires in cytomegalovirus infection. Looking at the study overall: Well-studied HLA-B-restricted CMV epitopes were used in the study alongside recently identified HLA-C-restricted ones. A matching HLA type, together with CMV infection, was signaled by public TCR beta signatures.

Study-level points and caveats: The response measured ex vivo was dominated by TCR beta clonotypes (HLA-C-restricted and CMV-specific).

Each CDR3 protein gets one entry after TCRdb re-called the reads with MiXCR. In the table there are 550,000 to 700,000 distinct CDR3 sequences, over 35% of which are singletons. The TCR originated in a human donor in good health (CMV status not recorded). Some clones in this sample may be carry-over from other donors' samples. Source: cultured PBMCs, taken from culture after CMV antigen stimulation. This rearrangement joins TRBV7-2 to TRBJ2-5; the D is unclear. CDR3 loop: CASSSTRETQYF. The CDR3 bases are TGTGCCAGCAGCTCGACCCGAGAGACCCAGTACTTC.